The sequence of this T cell receptor (beta chain) was determined in a study of blood T cell repertoires in COVID-19. Study overall: Acute and convalescent COVID-19 specimens originated in the United States, Italy and Spain. T cells, B-cell-depleted T cells, or PBMCs supplied cDNA or gDNA.

The authors' processing: Amplification from reference gene primers served as the basis for estimated nucleated cell counts. The assay was immunoSEQ multiplex PCR, and TCRdb's table has in-frame clones only and misses some. V and J calls and clone size are copied from that table; D and trimming were computed from the DNA. Among 70,000 to 95,000 clones listed, around 84% were seen once. About this clone: An end of the junction does not agree with germline; a read error may underlie this.

The CDR3 loop spans 13 amino acids. Per germline, CDR1 MNHEY and CDR2 SMNVEV (reference sequence). The sample consisted of peripheral blood. This sequence joins TRBV27 and TRBJ2-7; TRBD1 matches 7 bases. The clonotype comes from a woman in her forties or fifties with acute or convalescent COVID-19. The CDR3 loop reads CASSSDRVGFIRF. The DNA for the CDR3 is TGTGCCAGCAGTTCCGACAGGGTGGGGTTTATTCGATTC.